The next 24 T cell receptor beta chains were all read from a single sample in a study of cytomegalovirus exposure and HLA in healthy donors. With 60 Vbeta and 13 Jbeta primers, the PCR was carried out. TCRdb keeps only in-frame clones here, not all; method: immunoSEQ multiplex PCR. The sample holds 100,000 or so clones, 70% to 75% seen once. Source material: PBMCs. Receptors were obtained from a man aged 35 to 55 in good health and CMV-seronegative.

J is TRBJ2-7 and V is TRBV29-1; 12 bases align to TRBD2. The V and J ends lost 7 bases and 4 bases, in that order; junction bases with no gene match: 2. From germline, CDR1 is SQVTM and CDR2 ANQGSEA. The CDR3 sequence is 12 residues long. CDR3 sequence (DNA): TGCAGCGGGACTAGCGGGATGTACGAGCAGTACTTC. It codes for CSGTSGMYEQYF.

The V and J genes are TRBV29-1 and TRBJ2-3; possibly TRBD2 for D (6 bases). This CDR3 is 14 amino acids long. Germline V gives CDR1 SQVTM, CDR2 ANQGSEA. V dropped 1 base and J dropped 1 base, with 9 bases sitting between them. The CDR3 loop reads CSVEGGTRTDTQYF. Written as DNA, the CDR3 is TGCAGCGTTGAAGGCGGGACCCGCACAGATACGCAGTATTTT.

The chain has TRBV28 and TRBJ2-3; unclear D gene. The CDR3 sequence is 15 residues long. V was clipped by 2 bases and J by 0 bases, with 9 bases between them. Germline V lookup: CDR1 MDHEN, CDR2 SYDVKM. The CDR3 loop reads CASSLVGFSTDTQYF. CDR3 nucleotide sequence: TGTGCCAGCAGTTTAGTCGGGTTTAGCACAGATACGCAGTATTTT.

The chain joins TRBV6-1 to TRBJ2-7; 7 bases line up with TRBD2. CDR1 and CDR2 from the germline V gene are MNHNS and SASEGT. With 4 bases clipped from V and 3 bases from J, the junction kept 6 bases outside the gene matches. The CDR3 spans 14 residues. The CDR3 DNA is TGTGCCAGCAGTGTTGAACTAGCGCTCTACGAGCAGTACTTC. It codes for CASSVELALYEQYF.

This rearrangement joins TRBV11-2 to TRBJ1-2, with TRBD1 matching over 7 bases. The CDR3 contains 18 residues. Germline V gene data show CDR1 as SGHAT and CDR2 as FQNNGV. V shed 7 bases and J 7 bases; nucleotides not matched to a gene: 24. Here the CDR3 reads CASNPPPRYRGLRGGYTF. CDR3 DNA: TGTGCCAGCAACCCACCGCCCCGTTACAGGGGCCTCCGGGGTGGCTACACCTTC.

The gene calls are TRBV9 and TRBJ2-7; D is ambiguous. The CDR3 has 10 residues. Germline CDR1 is SGDLS and CDR2 is YYNGEE. Trimming took 4 bases from V and 4 from J, leaving 3 bases between them. The DNA for the CDR3 is TGTGCCAGCAGCTCATACGAGCAGTACTTC. This codes for CASSSYEQYF.

CDR3 protein: CASSAGTIPTDTQYF. CDR3 nucleotide sequence: TGTGCCAGCAGCGCCGGGACTATCCCAACAGATACGCAGTATTTT. V gene TRBV9 combines with J gene TRBJ2-3; 7 bases fit TRBD2. Trimming at V came to 3 bases and at J to 3 bases, leaving 7 bases not matched to a gene. In germline, CDR1 is SGDLS, CDR2 YYNGEE. The CDR3 has 15 amino acids.

A few counts support this clone. V and J are TRBV6-1 and TRBJ1-1; tentatively, D is TRBD1 (6 bases). V lost 6 bases, J lost 5 bases, and 16 bases lay in between. The germline gives CDR1 MNHNS, CDR2 SASEGT. This CDR3 spans 14 amino acids. The CDR3 sequence: CASSPITGLTEAFF. In DNA form, the CDR3 reads TGTGCCAGCAGCCCTATAACAGGGCTGACTGAAGCTTTCTTT.

J is TRBJ1-2 and V is TRBV6-4; D might be TRBD1 (6 bases). Trimming took 3 bases from V and 2 from J, leaving 16 bases between them. The germline V gene encodes CDR1 MRHNA and CDR2 SNTAGT. The length of the CDR3 is 16 residues. The CDR3 DNA is TGTGCCAGCAGTGATGATGGGGGGGCGCGGAACTATGGCTACACCTTC. It is translated as CASSDDGGARNYGYTF.

This chain's CDR3 is CASSYSGGGASDTQYF. Here the CDR3 DNA reads TGTGCCAGCAGTTACTCGGGCGGGGGGGCCTCAGATACGCAGTATTTT. The rearrangement uses TRBV6-5 and TRBJ2-3; 9 bases agree with TRBD2. V lost 0 bases to trimming and J lost 4 bases; unmatched junction nucleotides: 5. The CDR3 sequence is 16 residues long. The V gene's germline CDR1 is MNHEY and CDR2 SVGAGI.

The rearrangement links TRBV28 to TRBJ1-2, with D possibly being TRBD1 (6 bases). The germline gives CDR1 MDHEN, CDR2 SYDVKM. Between the trimmed V and J ends, which lost 7 bases and 8 bases, there was a span of 23 bases. The CDR3 loop spans 15 amino acids. The CDR3 nucleotides are TGTGCCAGCAACCTGATTGTGGGGGCAGGGGACGGCTACACCTTC. Its translation: CASNLIVGAGDGYTF.

This chain joins TRBV6-1 and TRBJ2-7; D not resolved. The germline V gene has CDR1 MNHNS and CDR2 SASEGT. This CDR3 region has 12 residues. The germline V and J ends were trimmed by 10 bases and 5 bases, with 15 bases remaining between them. The CDR3 DNA reads TGTGCCACCATTCCGCAGGTGCACGAGCAGTACTTC. Translating gives CATIPQVHEQYF.

The V call is TRBV27, the J call TRBJ1-1, with D unresolved. V was shortened by 3 bases and J by 5 bases, with 10 bases between the two germline ends. The germline V gene encodes CDR1 MNHEY and CDR2 SMNVEV (reference sequence). The CDR3 has 13 residues. This CDR3 is CASSLEGGTEAFF. DNA of the CDR3: TGTGCCAGCAGTTTGGAGGGAGGGACTGAAGCTTTCTTT.

J is TRBJ1-2 and V is TRBV5-1; TRBD1 agrees at 8 bases. Trimming at V came to 4 bases and at J to 3 bases, leaving 5 bases not matched to a gene. Germline lookup yields CDR1 SGHRS and CDR2 YFSETQ. This CDR3 is built from 14 residues. The CDR3 is CASSRTGGDYGYTF. CDR3 coding DNA: TGCGCCAGCAGCCGAACAGGGGGGGACTATGGCTACACCTTC.

This clone was observed a single time. The rearrangement joins TRBV21-1 to TRBJ1-3; the table gives TRBD1 as D, unverified against the DNA. TRBV21-1 is noted as a pseudogene. This CDR3 spans 14 amino acids. The CDR3 reads CASPDRSSGNTIYF. In nucleotides, the CDR3 is TGTGCCAGCCCCGACAGAAGCTCTGGAAACACCATATATTTT.

The chain uses TRBV7-2 and TRBJ2-1, with D perhaps TRBD2 (7 bases). Trimming shortened V by 7 bases and J by 7 bases, and 23 bases separated the two germline ends. Germline assignment: CDR1 SGHTA and CDR2 FQGNSA. The CDR3 contains 16 residues. CDR3 sequence: CASNPAGGGPRNEQFF. CDR3 in DNA: TGTGCCAGCAACCCGGCGGGCGGGGGCCCTAGAAATGAGCAGTTCTTC.

The chain recombines TRBV10-3 with TRBJ1-2; TRBD1 is a possible D gene (5 bases). The CDR3 is 13 amino acids. V lost 5 bases, J lost 7 bases, and 14 bases lay in between. Germline CDR1 ENHRY, CDR2 SYGVKD. This CDR3 reads CAISLGSGGGYTF. In nucleotides, the CDR3 is TGTGCCATCAGTCTGGGGTCCGGGGGTGGCTACACCTTC.

The chain recombines TRBV30 with TRBJ1-3, with unresolved D. Trimming cost V 2 bases and J 13 bases, with 12 bases left between them. CDR1 and CDR2 from the germline V gene are GTSNPN and SVGIG (reference sequence). The CDR3 has 11 amino acids. The CDR3 DNA follows: TGTGCCTGGAGTACCGGGGTTGGGATATATTTT. Protein: CAWSTGVGIYF.

The genes are TRBV10-3 and TRBJ2-5; the D gene is possibly TRBD1 (5 bases). Germline CDR1 ENHRY, CDR2 SYGVKD. The CDR3 length is 13 residues. V was trimmed by 10 bases and J by 5 bases, leaving 17 bases between them. CDR3 coding DNA: TGTGCCACCAAGGAAGGGGCGCGGGAGACCCAGTACTTC. It codes for CATKEGARETQYF.

The chain joins TRBV6-4 to TRBJ2-3; 12 positions match TRBD2. Germline CDR1 is MRHNA and CDR2 is SNTAGT. V was clipped by 0 bases and J by 6 bases; unmatched bases: 1. This CDR3 contains 15 residues. CDR3 sequence reads: CASSDSTSGGDTQYF. The CDR3, as DNA: TGTGCCAGCAGTGACTCGACTAGCGGGGGTGATACGCAGTATTTT.

The rearrangement uses TRBV6-1 and TRBJ2-7; D is ambiguous. Looked up from germline, CDR1 is MNHNS and CDR2 is SASEGT. Trimming removed 6 bases at V and 0 bases at J, with 15 bases between. There are 15 residues in the CDR3. The CDR3 coding sequence is TGTGCCAGCAGCAACAGTCGAGAATACTCCTACGAGCAGTACTTC. Translating it yields CASSNSREYSYEQYF.

This clone was found a few times. This chain connects TRBV10-3 to TRBJ2-7; 8 bases fit TRBD1. The CDR3 is 14 amino acids. V lost 4 bases to trimming and J lost 6 bases; unmatched junction nucleotides: 8. Germline V gene lookup returns CDR1 ENHRY and CDR2 SYGVKD. CDR3 nucleotides: TGTGCCATCAGTGGGGCAGGGGGCAAACCCGAGCAGTACTTC. Its translation is CAISGAGGKPEQYF.

The chain couples TRBV11-1 to TRBJ2-6; 8 nucleotides agree with TRBD2. After removal of 5 bases from V and 0 bases from J, the junction contained 9 bases not matched to a gene. Germline V gives CDR1 SGHAT, CDR2 FQDESV (reference sequence). There are 18 residues in the CDR3. CDR3 in amino acids: CASSPVAGLGSGANVLTF. The CDR3 DNA is TGTGCCAGCAGCCCGGTAGCGGGACTCGGCTCTGGGGCCAACGTCCTGACTTTC.

The chain joins TRBV4-1 to TRBJ2-6; a weak D match, TRBD1 (6 bases). Per the germline V gene, CDR1 is MGHRA and CDR2 is YSYEKL. V was trimmed by 2 bases and J by 1 base, leaving 9 bases between them. The CDR3 consists of 16 residues. The CDR3 region is CASSQTQGSGANVLTF. CDR3 coding DNA: TGCGCCAGCAGCCAAACACAGGGTTCTGGGGCCAACGTCCTGACTTTC.